The clone carrying this T cell receptor beta chain came up a few times. Its antigen is undetermined. This sample was taken from a study of CD8+ T cells in alopecia areata. Overall study: Treated individuals took tofacitinib by mouth, 5 to 10 mg twice daily.

From alopecia areata patients, lesional scalp punch biopsies and peripheral blood were collected. The junction had 9 bases not matched to a gene; V was cut back by 4 bases and J by 5 bases. Per the germline V gene, CDR1 is SQVTM and CDR2 is ANQGSEA. This CDR3 spans 15 amino acids. Sequencing relied on a cDNA template that was reverse transcribed from extracted RNA. Measured with immunoSEQ multiplex PCR; TCRdb has only the in-frame clones, and not every one. The data hold 200,000 to 250,000 clones, with around 62% observed a single time. General study results and limits: Normal scalp had lower clonality than lesional scalp, with alopecia totalis/universalis lesions showing this most strongly.

The TCR sequence derives from a human donor with alopecia areata. The V gene is TRBV29-1, the J gene TRBJ2-3; TRBD2 agrees at 10 bases. The sample consisted of CD4+ T cells sorted from blood, taken at week 0. The CDR3 DNA reads as TGCAGCGTTGTTAGAGCGGGGGGGCCGAGAGATACGCAGTATTTT. Translated, it gives CSVVRAGGPRDTQYF.